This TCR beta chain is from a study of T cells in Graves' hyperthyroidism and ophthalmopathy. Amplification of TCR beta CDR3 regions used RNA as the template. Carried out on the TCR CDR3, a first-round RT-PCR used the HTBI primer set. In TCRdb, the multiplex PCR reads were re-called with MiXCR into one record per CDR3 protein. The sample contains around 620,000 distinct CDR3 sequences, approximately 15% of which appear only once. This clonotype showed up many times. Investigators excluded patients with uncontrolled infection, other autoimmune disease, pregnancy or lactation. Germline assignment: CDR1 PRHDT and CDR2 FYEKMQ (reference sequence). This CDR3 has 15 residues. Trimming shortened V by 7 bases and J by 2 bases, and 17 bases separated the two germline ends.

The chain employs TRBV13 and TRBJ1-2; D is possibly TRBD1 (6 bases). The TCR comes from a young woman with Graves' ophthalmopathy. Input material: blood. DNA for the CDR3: TGTGCCAGCAACGGATTACAGGGATTAAACTATGGCTACACCTTC. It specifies CASNGLQGLNYGYTF. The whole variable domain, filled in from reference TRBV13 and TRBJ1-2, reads AAGVIQSPRHLIKEKRETATLKCYPIPRHDTVYWYQQGPGQDPQFLISFYEKMQSDKGSIPDRFSAQQFSDYHSELNMSSLELGDSALYFCASNGLQGLNYGYTFGSGTRLTVV.